The source of this T cell receptor (beta chain) is a study of T cell repertoires in cytomegalovirus infection. Broader study findings: Individuals carrying CMV plus the relevant HLA were identified by cumulative frequency of public TCR beta families.

TCRdb re-derived calls from the reads in MiXCR, one entry per CDR3 protein. The sample has roughly 140,000 distinct CDR3 sequences; around 22% are singletons. For this clonotype: The antigen remains undetermined.

The CDR3 spans 13 residues. The ends were cut back, 7 bases at V and 5 bases at J, with 13 bases in the middle. Per germline, CDR1 SNHLY and CDR2 FYNNEI. This clonotype was obtained from a human donor in good health (CMV status not recorded). Some clones in this sample may be carry-over from other donors' samples. Sequenced material: PBMCs. V is TRBV2 and J is TRBJ2-3, with D possibly being TRBD2 (7 bases). CDR3 DNA: TGTGCCAGCAATCGGGGGGCGGAAGATACGCAGTATTTT. This codes for CASNRGAEDTQYF.